This is a list of T cell receptor beta chains from one sample in a study of blood T cell repertoires in COVID-19. Method: immunoSEQ multiplex PCR; TCRdb's copy keeps in-frame clones and lacks some. The data contain 150,000 to 200,000 clones, more than 70% of them singletons. Specimen: PBMCs or T cells enriched from blood (not recorded which). All receptors come from a woman aged 25-40 years who had recovered from COVID-19. Each CDR3 is given with its conserved first and last residue. The D gene is left open where the match is weak. Clone sizes are given selectively: once, few, many, or a class where the clone is expanded.

CASSPDRDYGYTF,TGTGCCAGCTCACCAGACAGAGACTATGGCTACACCTTC,TRBV18,.,once,TRBJ1-2
CAMGGTGDNQPQHF,TGTGCCATGGGGGGGACAGGGGACAATCAGCCCCAGCATTTT,TRBV10-3,TRBD1,.,TRBJ1-5
CASSPRLKTESSYEQYF,TGTGCCAGCAGCCCCCGGTTAAAAACGGAGAGCTCCTACGAGCAGTACTTC,TRBV7-8,.,.,TRBJ2-7
CATQRDSQFYNEQFF,TGTGCCACTCAGCGTGACTCCCAATTCTACAATGAGCAGTTCTTC,TRBV19,.,once,TRBJ2-1
CASSVVINTGHSYEQYF,TGTGCCAGCAGTGTTGTGATCAATACGGGACATTCCTACGAGCAGTACTTC,TRBV28,.,.,TRBJ2-7
CASSSGGQVEAFF,TGTGCCAGTAGTTCCGGGGGGCAGGTTGAAGCTTTCTTT,TRBV19,.,once,TRBJ1-1
CASSLGGSNQPQHF,TGTGCCAGCAGCCTGGGAGGGAGCAATCAGCCCCAGCATTTT,TRBV11-2,.,.,TRBJ1-5
CASSTFTGGSKNEQFF,TGTGCCAGCAGCACCTTCACTGGCGGGAGTAAAAATGAGCAGTTCTTC,TRBV5-4,TRBD2,.,TRBJ2-1
CASSPLDGQRSTNEQFF,TGTGCCAGCAGCCCCCTGGATGGACAGCGCTCCACCAATGAGCAGTTCTTC,TRBV4-2,.,.,TRBJ2-1
CASSLTTGDGNQPQHF,TGTGCCAGCAGCTTAACGACAGGGGACGGCAATCAGCCCCAGCATTTT,TRBV7-9,TRBD1,.,TRBJ1-5
CASSAGTSPYNEQFF,TGTGCCAGCAGTGCCGGGACTAGCCCCTACAATGAGCAGTTCTTC,TRBV9,TRBD2,.,TRBJ2-1
CASSRQGMTEAFF,TGTGCCAGCAGTCGACAGGGAATGACTGAAGCTTTCTTT,TRBV7-9,TRBD1,.,TRBJ1-1
CAISDTVYGYTF,TGTGCCATCAGTGATACAGTCTATGGCTACACCTTC,TRBV10-3,.,.,TRBJ1-2
CASSLEGLRETQYF,TGTGCCAGCAGCTTAGAAGGACTCCGGGAGACCCAGTACTTC,TRBV7-9,.,.,TRBJ2-5
CASSFTDSRERTLHF,TGCGCCAGCAGCTTCACGGACAGCAGGGAGAGGACCCTCCACTTT,TRBV5-1,.,.,TRBJ1-6
CASSRGGAYGYTF,TGTGCCAGCAGTCGCGGTGGGGCATATGGCTACACCTTC,TRBV5-6,.,.,TRBJ1-2
CASSKDLKGTGTNYSPLHF,TGTGCCAGCAGCAAAGATCTTAAGGGGACAGGGACTAATTATTCACCCCTCCACTTT,TRBV21-1,.,.,TRBJ1-6
CASSKVDSTGELFF,TGTGCCAGCAGCAAAGTTGACAGCACCGGGGAGCTGTTTTTT,TRBV21-1,.,.,TRBJ2-2
CASSDAVVERTDTQYF,TGTGCCAGCAGCGACGCGGTCGTAGAGCGGACAGATACGCAGTATTTT,TRBV6-6,.,.,TRBJ2-3
CASSSRGGLSGYTF,TGTGCCAGCAGTTCCCGGGGGGGGCTGTCTGGCTACACCTTC,TRBV6-2/TRBV6-3,.,.,TRBJ1-2
CASSLGGTGIGEQYF,TGTGCCAGCAGCTTGGGAGGGACAGGTATAGGAGAGCAGTACTTC,TRBV5-4,TRBD1,.,TRBJ2-7
CATPLRLAAYNEQFF,TGTGCCACCCCCTTGAGACTAGCGGCCTACAATGAGCAGTTCTTC,TRBV21-1,.,.,TRBJ2-1
CASNGLARVGTDTQYF,TGTGCCAGCAACGGACTAGCGCGGGTCGGCACAGATACGCAGTATTTT,TRBV6-6,TRBD2,.,TRBJ2-3
CASSEEGRATYEQYF,TGTGCCAGCAGCGAGGAGGGGCGGGCCACCTACGAGCAGTACTTC,TRBV5-6,.,.,TRBJ2-7
CASSARLAESTDTQYF,TGTGCCAGCAGCGCCAGACTAGCGGAGAGCACAGATACGCAGTATTTT,TRBV9,TRBD2,once,TRBJ2-3
CAWSGPVTGPSYYEQYF,TGTGCCTGGAGTGGACCTGTAACGGGTCCCTCATACTACGAGCAGTACTTC,TRBV30,.,.,TRBJ2-7
CASSLSYPGRVLEETQYF,TGTGCCAGCAGTTTATCGTATCCAGGGCGTGTGCTGGAAGAGACCCAGTACTTC,TRBV27,.,.,TRBJ2-5
CASSQGLSNQPQHF,TGTGCCAGCAGCCAAGGGCTGAGCAATCAGCCCCAGCATTTT,TRBV3-1/TRBV3-2,.,.,TRBJ1-5
CASSHSGTGVSYEQYF,TGTGCCAGCAGCCATTCCGGGACAGGGGTCTCCTACGAGCAGTACTTC,TRBV3-1/TRBV3-2,TRBD1,.,TRBJ2-7
CASKMQGNNEKLFF,TGTGCCAGCAAGATGCAGGGTAATAATGAAAAACTGTTTTTT,TRBV7-9,.,.,TRBJ1-4
CASNGRYSYNEQFF,TGTGCCAGCAATGGCAGGTACTCCTACAATGAGCAGTTCTTC,TRBV11-3,.,.,TRBJ2-1
CATSDPGHQSYEQYF,TGTGCCACCAGTGACCCGGGACACCAATCCTACGAGCAGTACTTC,TRBV24-1,.,.,TRBJ2-7
CASSPADRTGYTF,TGTGCCAGCAGCCCGGCGGACAGGACCGGCTACACCTTC,TRBV7-9,TRBD1,.,TRBJ1-2
CASSPRQSEAFF,TGTGCCAGCAGCCCTAGACAGTCTGAAGCTTTCTTT,TRBV7-9,.,.,TRBJ1-1
CASSLRQGMVNEQFF,TGTGCCAGCAGCTTACGACAGGGAATGGTCAATGAGCAGTTCTTC,TRBV5-4,TRBD1,once,TRBJ2-1
CASSYWLTGLCEKLFF,TGTGCCAGCAGTTACTGGTTGACAGGGTTATGTGAAAAACTGTTTTTT,TRBV6-5,TRBD1,.,TRBJ1-4
CASSPGGGDEAFF,TGTGCCAGCAGCCCAGGGGGCGGGGATGAAGCTTTCTTT,TRBV7-9,TRBD1,.,TRBJ1-1
CASSAPGGTKNIQYF,TGTGCCAGTAGTGCTCCGGGGGGGACCAAAAACATTCAGTACTTC,TRBV19,TRBD2,.,TRBJ2-4
CASSRTPGQVEQFF,TGCGCCAGCAGCCGGACACCGGGACAAGTCGAGCAGTTCTTC,TRBV4-1,.,few,TRBJ2-1
CASSVGYRHSGNTIYF,TGTGCCAGCAGCGTAGGGTACAGACACTCTGGAAACACCATATATTTT,TRBV9,.,.,TRBJ1-3
CASSPSGKRNEKLFF,TGTGCCAGCAGTCCGAGCGGGAAAAGGAATGAAAAACTGTTTTTT,TRBV7-2,.,.,TRBJ1-4
CAISGPKQGSITGELFF,TGTGCCATCAGTGGACCGAAGCAGGGTTCCATTACCGGGGAGCTGTTTTTT,TRBV10-3,.,.,TRBJ2-2
CASSAGTSGTDTQYF,TGCGCCAGCAGCGCCGGGACTAGCGGTACAGATACGCAGTATTTT,TRBV5-1,TRBD2,.,TRBJ2-3
CASSLADRASYNEQFF,TGTGCCAGCAGCTTAGCAGACAGGGCCTCCTACAATGAGCAGTTCTTC,TRBV7-8,TRBD1,.,TRBJ2-1
CASTRAGTASGELFF,TGTGCCAGCACCCGGGCCGGGACAGCTTCCGGGGAGCTGTTTTTT,TRBV2,TRBD1,.,TRBJ2-2
CASKGVDRNQPQHF,TGTGCCAGCAAAGGGGTGGATAGGAATCAGCCCCAGCATTTT,TRBV28,.,.,TRBJ1-5
CASRPGLSGGEQYF,TGTGCCAGCAGGCCAGGGCTATCTGGCGGCGAGCAGTACTTC,TRBV7-9,.,.,TRBJ2-7
CASSPDSLAGGNGQFF,TGTGCCAGCTCACCAGATTCGCTAGCGGGAGGAAATGGGCAGTTCTTC,TRBV18,TRBD2,.,TRBJ2-1